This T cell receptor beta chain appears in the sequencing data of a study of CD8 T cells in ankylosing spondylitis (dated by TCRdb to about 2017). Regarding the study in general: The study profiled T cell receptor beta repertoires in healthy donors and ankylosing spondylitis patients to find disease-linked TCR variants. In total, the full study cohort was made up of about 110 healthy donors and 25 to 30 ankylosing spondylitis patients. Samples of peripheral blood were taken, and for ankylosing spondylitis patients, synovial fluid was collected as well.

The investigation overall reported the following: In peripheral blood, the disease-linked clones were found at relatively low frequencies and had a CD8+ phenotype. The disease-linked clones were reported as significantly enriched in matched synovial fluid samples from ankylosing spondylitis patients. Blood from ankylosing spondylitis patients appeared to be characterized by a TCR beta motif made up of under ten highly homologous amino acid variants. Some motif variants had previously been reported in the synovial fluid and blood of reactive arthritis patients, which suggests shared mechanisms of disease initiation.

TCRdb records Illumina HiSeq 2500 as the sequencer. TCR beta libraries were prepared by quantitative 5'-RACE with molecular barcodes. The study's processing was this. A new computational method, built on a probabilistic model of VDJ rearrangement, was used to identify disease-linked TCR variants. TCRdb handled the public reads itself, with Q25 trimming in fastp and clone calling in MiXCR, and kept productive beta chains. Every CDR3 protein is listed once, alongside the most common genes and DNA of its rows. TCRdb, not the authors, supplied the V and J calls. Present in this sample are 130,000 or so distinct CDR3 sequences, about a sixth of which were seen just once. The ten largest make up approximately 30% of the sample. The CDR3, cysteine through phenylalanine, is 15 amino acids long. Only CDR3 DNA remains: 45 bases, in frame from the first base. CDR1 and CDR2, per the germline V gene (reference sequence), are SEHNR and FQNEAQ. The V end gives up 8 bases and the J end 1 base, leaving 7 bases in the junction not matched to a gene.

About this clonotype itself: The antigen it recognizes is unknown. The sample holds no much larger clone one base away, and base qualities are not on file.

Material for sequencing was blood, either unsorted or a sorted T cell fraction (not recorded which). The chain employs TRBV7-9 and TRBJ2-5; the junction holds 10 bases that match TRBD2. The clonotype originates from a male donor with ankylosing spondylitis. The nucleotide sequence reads TGTGCCAGCCGCCGGACTAGCGGACTCCAAGAGACCCAGTACTTC. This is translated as CASRRTSGLQETQYF.